The TCR beta chain under discussion was sequenced for a study of spatial heterogeneity in lung cancer. Whole-study results and caveats: Coverage of tumor T cells was estimated at approximately 7% for alpha chains and around 12% for beta chains. Counts that tracked tumor mutation counts were those of expanded intratumoral alpha and beta TCRs.

With 1 base clipped from V and 9 bases from J, the junction kept 8 bases outside the gene matches. Germline lookup yields CDR1 LGHNA and CDR2 YNFKEQ. The CDR3 runs to 15 residues. TCRdb processed the 5' RACE reads anew with MiXCR; each CDR3 protein has one entry. The sample contains about 100,000 distinct CDR3 sequences, 4.4% of which appear only once. The sample holds many counts of this clonotype. Its specificity is not known. Specified time point: sample taken at primary tumor resection. The donors were 72 patients with non-small cell lung cancer that was early-stage and untreated. Without sorting, whole RNA was sequenced from tumor, nontumor lung or frozen PBMC.

The chain links TRBV4-2 to TRBJ2-2; 7 nucleotides line up with TRBD2. The clonotype was recovered from a male donor with early-stage non-small cell lung cancer. The sequencing here drew on lung tumor tissue, taken at surgery. This chain's CDR3 is CASSQVPTSDWELFF. The CDR3 DNA is TGTGCCAGCAGCCAAGTCCCCACTAGCGACTGGGAGCTGTTTTTT.